Presented here are 32 T cell receptor beta chains from one specimen sequenced in a study of Graves' ophthalmopathy and Graves' hyperthyroidism. Amplification of the TCR beta CDR3 regions used RNA transcripts (as template). A first-round RT-PCR used HTBI primers, followed by a second-round multiplex PCR. A single record per CDR3 protein comes from TCRdb applying MiXCR to the multiplex PCR reads. The sample lists roughly 500,000 distinct CDR3 sequences; about 15% were seen once. Sequencing was done on a sample of blood. These receptors came from a woman aged 30 to 39 with Graves' ophthalmopathy.

This clonotype was seen many times. The chain couples TRBV6-1 to TRBJ1-2; D unclear. Germline lookup yields CDR1 MNHNS and CDR2 SASEGT. Trimming shortened V by 3 bases and J by 1 base, and 12 bases separated the two germline ends. The CDR3 extends over 15 amino acids. DNA of the CDR3: TGTGCCAGCAGTGAGTGGCAGACGAGTAACTATGGCTACACCTTC. This translates into CASSEWQTSNYGYTF.

This clonotype has a count of ten or more. The chain is built from TRBV12-3 or TRBV12-4 and TRBJ2-5, with 7 positions matching TRBD1. The CDR3 extends over 13 amino acids. The junction had 4 bases not matched to a gene; V was cut back by 6 bases and J by 3 bases. The CDR3 bases are TGTGCCAGCAGACGGGACAGCGAAGAGACCCAGTACTTC. Translating gives CASRRDSEETQYF.

This clonotype came up many times. V gene TRBV28 combines with J gene TRBJ2-7; D may be TRBD1 (6 bases). This CDR3 is 13 amino acids long. V gave up 7 bases and J gave up 4 bases, with 14 bases separating them. CDR1 and CDR2 from the germline V gene are MDHEN and SYDVKM. CDR3 DNA: TGTGCCAGCAATGTACAGGGTAAATACGAGCAGTACTTC. It codes for CASNVQGKYEQYF.

This clonotype has a count of ten or more. The chain couples TRBV15 to TRBJ1-6; TRBD1 aligns across 7 bases. The CDR3 consists of 14 residues. CDR1 and CDR2 (germline): LNHNV, YYDKDF (reference sequence). The trim removed 6 bases at V and 13 bases at J, leaving 12 bases unmatched. CDR3 bases: TGTGCCACCAGAGCTGGGACAGAATCTCTCCCCCTCCACTTT. This translates into CATRAGTESLPLHF.

Remarks on this clonotype: This may come from a read error, since a much larger clone is one base off. The J gene is TRBJ2-2, the V gene TRBV20-1, with D maybe TRBD1 (7 bases). Germline V gene lookup returns CDR1 DFQATT and CDR2 SNEGSKA (reference sequence). CDR3 size: 14 residues. Between the trimmed V and J ends, which lost 5 bases and 3 bases, there was a span of 13 bases. DNA for the CDR3: TGCAGTGCTCAGGGGGGCCTGGACACCGGGGAGCTGTTTTTT. Amino acids: CSAQGGLDTGELFF.

This clonotype was picked up many times. The chain carries TRBV18 and TRBJ2-2; 7 nucleotides agree with TRBD1. V was clipped by 5 bases and J by 3 bases; unmatched bases: 6. Germline V gene lookup returns CDR1 KGHSH and CDR2 LQKENI. This CDR3 is built from 15 residues. The CDR3 is CASSIRTGDTGELFF. The CDR3 DNA is TGTGCCAGCTCAATTCGGACAGGTGACACCGGGGAGCTGTTTTTT.

V gene TRBV9 combines with J gene TRBJ2-2; D is uncertain. CDR3 size: 15 residues. Trimming took 0 bases from V and 2 from J, leaving 8 bases between them. The germline gives CDR1 SGDLS, CDR2 YYNGEE. CDR3 in amino acids: CASSVGVSNTGELFF. CDR3 in DNA: TGTGCCAGCAGCGTAGGCGTCAGCAACACCGGGGAGCTGTTTTTT.

In its sample, this clonotype was seen many times. The J gene is TRBJ1-2, the V gene TRBV19, with 8 bases lining up with TRBD1. Germline values: CDR1 LNHDA, CDR2 SQIVND (reference sequence). This CDR3 region has 16 residues. V lost 4 bases to trimming and J lost 2 bases; unmatched junction nucleotides: 9. CDR3 bases: TGTGCCAGTAGTACAAGTTGGACAGGGATAAACTATGGCTACACCTTC. This codes for CASSTSWTGINYGYTF.

This clonotype was counted at least ten times. The V and J genes are TRBV24-1 and TRBJ1-1; D gene uncertain. Germline CDR1 reads KGHDR; CDR2 reads SFDVKD. Trimming stripped 6 bases from V and 4 bases from J, with 11 bases between. This CDR3 comprises 13 residues. The CDR3 bases are TGTGCCACCAGTTCGGGAGTCCGCACTGAAGCTTTCTTT. Its translation: CATSSGVRTEAFF.

This clonotype was seen many times. This chain connects TRBV4-1 to TRBJ2-2, with 8 bases matching TRBD2. The CDR3 sequence is 15 residues long. CDR1 and CDR2 (germline): MGHRA, YSYEKL. The V segment lost 4 bases and the J segment 3 bases; nucleotides outside the gene matches: 4. CDR3 sequence (DNA): TGCGCCAGCAGCCTATCTAGCGGGTACACCGGGGAGCTGTTTTTT. As protein: CASSLSSGYTGELFF.

This clonotype was detected ten times or more. The rearrangement joins TRBV29-1 to TRBJ2-2; tentatively, D is TRBD1 (5 bases). V shed 3 bases and J shed 3 bases, with 11 bases lying between them. The CDR3 has 14 amino acids. Germline V lookup: CDR1 SQVTM, CDR2 ANQGSEA. The CDR3, as DNA: TGCAGCGTTGACGGGCAGGGCGACACCGGGGAGCTGTTTTTT. Its translation is CSVDGQGDTGELFF.

This clonotype was seen many times. The J gene is TRBJ1-1, the V gene TRBV28; TRBD1 agrees at 7 bases. The CDR3 sequence is 15 residues long. CDR1 MDHEN and CDR2 SYDVKM come from the germline V gene. After removal of 3 bases from V and 5 bases from J, the junction contained 9 bases not matched to a gene. The DNA of the CDR3 is TGTGCCAGCAGTTTCCCATCGACAGGGCGGACTGAAGCTTTCTTT. Translated, it gives CASSFPSTGRTEAFF.

In this sample, this clonotype turned up many times. This chain joins TRBV19 and TRBJ1-1; a possible D gene is TRBD1 (5 bases). Trimming stripped 3 bases from V and 7 bases from J, with 9 bases between. Germline values: CDR1 LNHDA, CDR2 SQIVND (reference sequence). The CDR3 length is 12 residues. CDR3 residues: CASSMGTLEAFF. The CDR3 DNA reads as TGTGCCAGTAGTATGGGGACCCTTGAAGCTTTCTTT. Full variable domain (rest looked up from reference TRBV19 and TRBJ1-1): DGGITQSPKYLFRKEGQNVTLSCEQNLNHDAMYWYRQDPGQGLRLIYYSQIVNDFQKGDIAEGYSVSREKKESFPLTVTSAQKNPTAFYLCASSMGTLEAFFGQGTRLTVV.

The V gene is TRBV9, the J gene TRBJ2-7; 9 nucleotides line up with TRBD2. This CDR3 has 16 residues. Germline V CDR1 and CDR2: SGDLS, YYNGEE. Trimming cost V 4 bases and J 3 bases; bases outside gene matches: 11. This CDR3 is CASSPTKASGIYEQYF. The CDR3 region has the DNA TGTGCCAGCAGCCCCACGAAAGCTAGCGGGATCTACGAGCAGTACTTC.

V usage is TRBV2 and J usage is TRBJ1-5; no definite D call. The germline V gene has CDR1 SNHLY and CDR2 FYNNEI. Trimming cost V 5 bases and J 3 bases, with 11 bases left between them. This CDR3 has 14 amino acids. The CDR3 DNA reads TGTGCCAGCAGTTACTCGGGCGTCAATCAGCCCCAGCATTTT. Residues: CASSYSGVNQPQHF.

This clonotype came up many times. The chain recombines TRBV5-6 with TRBJ1-5, with unresolved D. Germline-derived CDR1 and CDR2 are SGHDT and YYEEEE. V was trimmed by 3 bases and J by 0 bases, leaving 10 bases between them. The CDR3 extends over 15 amino acids. For the CDR3, the DNA is TGTGCCAGCAGCTATGGCCCCGATAGCAATCAGCCCCAGCATTTT. Protein: CASSYGPDSNQPQHF.

This clonotype was seen many times. The rearrangement links TRBV19 to TRBJ1-5; TRBD1 might be the D (5 bases). Per germline, CDR1 LNHDA and CDR2 SQIVND (reference sequence). The ends were cut back, 11 bases at V and 3 bases at J, with 20 bases in the middle. The CDR3 contains 15 residues. The CDR3 here is CALAGQKYYNQPQHF. CDR3 DNA: TGTGCCTTAGCAGGGCAGAAATATTACAATCAGCCCCAGCATTTT.

This clonotype was seen many times. The chain joins TRBV20-1 to TRBJ1-1; 7 bases are shared with TRBD1. The CDR3 sequence is 12 residues long. The germline gives CDR1 DFQATT, CDR2 SNEGSKA (reference sequence). V was clipped by 5 bases and J by 1 base; unmatched bases: 1. CDR3 sequence (DNA): TGCAGTGCTTGGACAGGGAACACTGAAGCTTTCTTT. This encodes CSAWTGNTEAFF.

The chain recombines TRBV19 with TRBJ2-5, with D maybe TRBD1 (7 bases). The CDR3 consists of 17 residues. Per germline, CDR1 LNHDA and CDR2 SQIVND (reference sequence). Trimming pared 4 bases from V and 1 base from J, leaving 19 bases between. The CDR3 loop is CASSKRMWGDSQETQYF. The CDR3 DNA reads as TGTGCCAGTAGTAAGAGAATGTGGGGGGACAGCCAAGAGACCCAGTACTTC.

The rearrangement joins TRBV28 to TRBJ1-5; D not resolved. The CDR3 spans 15 residues. The germline V and J ends were trimmed by 4 bases and 5 bases, with 15 bases remaining between them. The germline V gene encodes CDR1 MDHEN and CDR2 SYDVKM. Here the CDR3 reads CASSYDYLDHQPQHF. The CDR3 nucleotides read TGTGCCAGCAGTTATGACTACTTGGACCATCAGCCCCAGCATTTT.

This clonotype was detected many times. The junction does not match germline at one end; this may be a read error. The chain couples TRBV5-1 to TRBJ2-4; TRBD1 agrees at 8 bases. The CDR3 contains 14 residues. Looked up from germline, CDR1 is SGHRS and CDR2 is YFSETQ. This CDR3 reads CASSWTGIENIKYF. CDR3 nucleotides: TGCGCCAGCAGTTGGACAGGGATCGAGAACATTAAGTACTTC.

In this sample, this clonotype turned up many times. The V gene is TRBV28, the J gene TRBJ2-7; 11 bases are a match to TRBD2. Germline loops: CDR1 MDHEN, CDR2 SYDVKM. The ends lost 7 bases at V and 2 bases at J; junction bases unmatched: 7. The CDR3 totals 15 residues. The CDR3 DNA reads TGTGCCAGCAATCGGGCTAGCGGGAGGACCTACGAGCAGTACTTC. Translated: CASNRASGRTYEQYF.

At least ten counts were recorded for this clonotype. The chain's CDR3 is CASSPKGQYMEGSGANVLTF. CDR3 nucleotides: TGTGCCAGCAGCCCGAAAGGACAATACATGGAGGGCTCTGGGGCCAACGTCCTGACTTTC. The V and J genes are TRBV14 and TRBJ2-6, with D possibly TRBD2 on 6 matching bases. V lost 4 bases, J lost 0 bases, and 22 bases lay in between. CDR1 SGHDN and CDR2 FVKESK come from the germline V gene. This CDR3 comprises 20 residues.

The table lists this clonotype with many counts. The chain is built from TRBV28 and TRBJ1-5; no definite D call. This CDR3 comprises 13 residues. CDR1 is MDHEN, CDR2 SYDVKM, per germline. V gave up 2 bases and J gave up 3 bases, with 5 bases separating them. DNA for the CDR3: TGTGCCAGCAGTTTACCTCTCAATCAGCCCCAGCATTTT. This translates into CASSLPLNQPQHF.

The table lists this clonotype with many counts. The final CDR3 position lacks the conserved phenylalanine or tryptophan, pointing to a likely read error. This chain connects TRBV4-1 to TRBJ2-5, with D perhaps matching TRBD1 (6 bases). Trimming left V 0 bases short and J 4 bases short, with 15 bases between. Germline assignment: CDR1 MGHRA and CDR2 YSYEKL. This CDR3 comprises 16 residues. In DNA form, the CDR3 reads TGCGCCAGCAGCCAAGATCCGTTCAGGGGCGGAGAGACCCAGTACCTC. This gives the protein CASSQDPFRGGETQYL.

The V call is TRBV6-1, the J call TRBJ1-1; D is possibly TRBD1 (5 bases). Germline-derived CDR1 and CDR2 are MNHNS and SASEGT. V was clipped by 2 bases and J by 0 bases, with 7 bases between them. The CDR3 consists of 14 residues. CDR3 nucleotides: TGTGCCAGCAGTGAAAACAGGATGAACACTGAAGCTTTCTTT. Its translation is CASSENRMNTEAFF.

This clonotype was seen at least ten times. V usage is TRBV5-6 and J usage is TRBJ2-7; TRBD2 aligns across 10 bases. The CDR3 runs to 14 residues. Looked up from germline, CDR1 is SGHDT and CDR2 is YYEEEE. Trimming took 6 bases from V and 4 from J; bases not matched to a gene: 7. CDR3 amino acids: CASTSGTSDYEQYF. Written as DNA, the CDR3 is TGTGCCAGCACTTCCGGGACTAGCGATTACGAGCAGTACTTC. The complete variable domain, with remaining parts taken from reference TRBV5-6 and TRBJ2-7, reads DAGVTQSPTHLIKTRGQQVTLRCSPKSGHDTVSWYQQALGQGPQFIFQYYEEEERQRGNFPDRFSGHQFPNYSSELNVNALLLGDSALYLCASTSGTSDYEQYFGPGTRLTVT.

This clonotype came up many times. The chain recombines TRBV20-1 with TRBJ1-1; D remains ambiguous. The CDR3 has 13 amino acids. Looked up from germline, CDR1 is DFQATT and CDR2 is SNEGSKA (reference sequence). V lost 3 bases and J lost 1, with 9 bases in between. The CDR3 bases are TGCAGTGCTAGTGTCCAGGAGAACACTGAAGCTTTCTTT. Its protein is CSASVQENTEAFF.

This clonotype was seen repeatedly, ten times or more. V usage is TRBV12-3 or TRBV12-4 and J usage is TRBJ1-5; the D is unclear. The CDR3 has 13 amino acids. V shed 5 bases and J shed 0 bases, with 5 bases lying between them. This chain's CDR3 is CASSQRSNQPQHF. The DNA of the CDR3 is TGTGCCAGCAGTCAGCGTAGCAATCAGCCCCAGCATTTT.

J is TRBJ1-1 and V is TRBV27; possibly TRBD1 for D (6 bases). The CDR3 runs to 14 residues. Germline CDR1 reads MNHEY; CDR2 reads SMNVEV (reference sequence). V lost 8 bases and J lost 1, with 14 bases in between. DNA for the CDR3: TGTGCCAGCGGTCCGGGACAACCGAACACTGAAGCTTTCTTT. Translation gives CASGPGQPNTEAFF.

Many counts were recorded for this clonotype. This chain joins TRBV30 and TRBJ1-1, with D unclear. The CDR3 runs 12 residues. Germline CDR1 reads GTSNPN; CDR2 reads SVGIG (reference sequence). V lost 0 bases and J 2 bases, leaving 4 bases between the germline ends. The CDR3 region has the DNA TGTGCCTGGAGTGTTGACAACACTGAAGCTTTCTTT. Residues: CAWSVDNTEAFF.

This chain links TRBV3-1 with TRBJ1-1, with 9 bases fitting TRBD1. The V segment lost 5 bases and the J segment 5 bases; nucleotides outside the gene matches: 9. Germline V CDR1 and CDR2: LGHDT, YNNKEL (reference sequence). The CDR3 has 15 amino acids. The CDR3 loop reads CASSVSPGQGTEAFF. The CDR3 nucleotides are TGTGCCAGCAGCGTAAGTCCGGGACAGGGAACTGAAGCTTTCTTT.